This TCR beta chain was found in a study of cytomegalovirus exposure and HLA in healthy donors. General observations from the study: The study designated about 160 TCR beta chains cytomegalovirus-associated.

This CDR3 comprises 13 residues. V was cut by 3 bases and J by 4 bases, with 9 bases left in between. Germline CDR1 MDHEN, CDR2 SYDVKM. Only in-frame clones appear in the TCRdb table, and some are missing; sequencing was by immunoSEQ multiplex PCR. The sample carries tens of thousands of clones, around 95% recorded once. A remark on this clone: Its antigen is unidentified.

The source is a young man in good health and CMV-seropositive. This chain uses TRBV28 with TRBJ1-1; D remains unclear. Material for sequencing was PBMCs. This chain's CDR3 is CASSFPAGTEAFF. Written as DNA, the CDR3 is TGTGCCAGCAGTTTCCCGGCGGGCACTGAAGCTTTCTTT. Full variable domain (rest looked up from reference TRBV28 and TRBJ1-1): DVKVTQSSRYLVKRTGEKVFLECVQDMDHENMFWYRQDPGLGLRLIYFSYDVKMKEKGDIPEGYSVSREKKERFSLILESASTNQTSMYLCASSFPAGTEAFFGQGTRLTVV.